These 27 T cell receptor beta chains were sequenced from one sample in a study of human CD8 memory T cell subsets. By UMI-labeled 5' RACE, the TCR beta libraries were made. TCRdb reanalyzed the 5' RACE reads, giving one entry per CDR3 protein sequence and no DNA. This table lists 9,500 to 12,000 distinct CDR3 sequences. The sequenced sample was CD8+ T cells from PBMCs. Receptors originate from a human donor in good health.

The rearrangement joins TRBV12-3 or TRBV12-4 to TRBJ1-5; checking the TCRdb D call of TRBD1 is not possible without DNA. The CDR3 is 15 residues long. The CDR3 sequence is CASSMTGGRNQPQHF.

The genes are TRBV7-2 and TRBJ2-7; TCRdb gives TRBD2 as the D gene, but with no DNA this cannot be confirmed. Germline CDR1 and CDR2: SGHTA and FQGNSA. This CDR3 has 17 amino acids. The CDR3 sequence: CASSQQGLAGVIYEQYF.

This clonotype counts as medium-sized by frequency. The V and J genes are TRBV11-2 and TRBJ2-7; TCRdb calls TRBD2, which cannot be checked without DNA. Germline loops: CDR1 SGHAT, CDR2 FQNNGV. CDR3 size: 15 residues. This CDR3 is CASSLGQGGYYEQYF.

This chain links TRBV4-2 with TRBJ2-1. The CDR3 has 14 amino acids. Germline CDR1 and CDR2: LGHNA and YNFKEQ. Here the CDR3 reads CASSQEVHRDEQFF.

The V gene is TRBV6-1, the J gene TRBJ2-1. Per germline, CDR1 MNHNS and CDR2 SASEGT. The CDR3 has 11 residues. CDR3 residues: CASMSYNEQFF.

The chain carries TRBV21-1 and TRBJ1-3; TCRdb names TRBD1, which stays unverified in the absence of DNA. TRBV21-1 is shown as a pseudogene. CDR3 length: 16 amino acids. This CDR3 reads CASSNLGGSSGNTIYF.

The CDR3 loop is CASSRRQGAGEQYF. The chain uses TRBV14 and TRBJ2-7; TCRdb returns TRBD1, unconfirmable since there is no DNA. The CDR3 contains 14 residues. Germline CDR1 reads SGHDN; CDR2 reads FVKESK.

Considering frequency, this clonotype is medium-sized. The rearrangement uses TRBV19 and TRBJ2-1; the TRBD1 assignment by TCRdb is unverifiable without DNA. The CDR3 is 16 amino acids. The germline V gene has CDR1 LNHDA and CDR2 SQIVND (reference sequence). The CDR3 sequence: CASSIDQSWGQHEQFF.

This chain's CDR3 is CASGLATDTQYF. The chain is built from TRBV7-9 and TRBJ2-3. The germline CDR1 and CDR2 sequences are SEHNR and FQNEAQ (reference sequence). The CDR3 has 12 amino acids.

Considering frequency, this clonotype is large. The chain is built from TRBV9 and TRBJ1-1; TCRdb proposes TRBD1, but this gene call is untestable without DNA. The CDR3 has 13 amino acids. Germline CDR1 is SGDLS and CDR2 is YYNGEE. The CDR3 loop is CASSEGQNTEAFF.

This clonotype ranks as medium-sized in terms of frequency. CDR3: CSTLRGQDHRGRGADTQYF. The chain uses TRBV29-1 and TRBJ2-3; TCRdb outputs TRBD1, but without DNA this stays unchecked. Germline values: CDR1 SQVTM, CDR2 ANQGSEA. The CDR3 consists of 19 residues.

This sequence joins TRBV14 and TRBJ2-2; TCRdb reports TRBD1, a call that lacks DNA to check it against. There are 17 residues in the CDR3. Germline V CDR1 and CDR2: SGHDN, FVKESK. CDR3 protein: CASSHHLTGVNTGELFF.

The rearrangement links TRBV19 to TRBJ1-1. The CDR3 loop spans 13 amino acids. CDR1 is LNHDA, CDR2 SQIVND, per germline (reference sequence). The CDR3 sequence is CASSVWGNTEAFF.

The V and J genes are TRBV14 and TRBJ2-1. CDR3 length equals 17 residues. The germline gives CDR1 SGHDN, CDR2 FVKESK. This CDR3 reads CASSQDIGGVPYNEQFF.

The genes are TRBV25-1 and TRBJ1-6; TCRdb selects TRBD1, and the lack of DNA leaves this call unchecked. Germline V CDR1 and CDR2: MGHDK, SYGVNS. This CDR3 is 13 amino acids long. CDR3 sequence: CASSVTGNSPLHF.

CDR3 protein: CASSQENTGELFF. The V call is TRBV3-1, the J call TRBJ2-2. Per the germline V gene, CDR1 is LGHDT and CDR2 is YNNKEL (reference sequence). The CDR3 covers 13 residues.

This clonotype is called medium-sized based on its frequency. The chain recombines TRBV12-3 or TRBV12-4 with TRBJ1-2. There are 12 residues in the CDR3. The CDR3 region is CASSLSGVGYTF.

The chain couples TRBV28 to TRBJ2-5; TCRdb calls TRBD2, which cannot be checked without DNA. This CDR3 is 14 amino acids long. The germline V gene has CDR1 MDHEN and CDR2 SYDVKM. The CDR3 here is CASSPRLGGETQYF.

The CDR3 loop is CASSPGTSGGANEQFF. The chain combines TRBV12-3 or TRBV12-4 with TRBJ2-1; without DNA, the TCRdb call of TRBD2 cannot be checked. CDR3 length equals 16 residues.

The CDR3 region is CSGGLAELAKNIQYF. The chain has TRBV20-1 and TRBJ2-4; the D call from TCRdb, TRBD2, cannot be confirmed without DNA. This CDR3 spans 15 amino acids. CDR1 is DFQATT and CDR2 is SNEGSKA in the germline V gene (reference sequence).

V gene TRBV27 combines with J gene TRBJ1-1; TCRdb proposes TRBD1, but this gene call is untestable without DNA. This CDR3 has 15 amino acids. In germline, CDR1 is MNHEY, CDR2 SMNVEV (reference sequence). The CDR3 sequence is CASSLGIGGTTEAFF.

The V and J genes are TRBV20-1 and TRBJ2-2. The CDR3 runs 15 residues. Germline V gives CDR1 DFQATT, CDR2 SNEGSKA (reference sequence). The CDR3: CSARDRQAWAGELFF.

This chain uses TRBV3-1 with TRBJ2-5; TCRdb proposes TRBD2, but this gene call is untestable without DNA. The length of the CDR3 is 17 residues. The germline V gene has CDR1 LGHDT and CDR2 YNNKEL (reference sequence). CDR3 in amino acids: CASSQDLVAGAQETQYF.

V usage is TRBV4-2 and J usage is TRBJ1-1; TCRdb calls TRBD1, which cannot be checked without DNA. The CDR3 covers 19 residues. The germline V gene has CDR1 LGHNA and CDR2 YNFKEQ. This chain's CDR3 is CASSQVGNWPPKLNTEAFF.

The gene calls are TRBV4-1 and TRBJ2-2; TCRdb returns TRBD2, unconfirmable since there is no DNA. The germline CDR1 and CDR2 sequences are MGHRA and YSYEKL. The CDR3 loop spans 16 amino acids. The CDR3 spells CASSHMASGYTGELFF.

The CDR3 here is CASSLDRRPSYEQYF. The chain uses TRBV5-1 and TRBJ2-7; TCRdb's D call of TRBD1 is untestable without DNA. The CDR3 totals 15 residues. CDR1 is SGHRS, CDR2 YFSETQ, per germline.

V and J are TRBV7-9 and TRBJ2-7; TCRdb selects TRBD2, and the lack of DNA leaves this call unchecked. The CDR3 contains 19 residues. The germline CDR1 and CDR2 sequences are SEHNR and FQNEAQ (reference sequence). The CDR3 spells CASSLSTGLADSVSYEQYF.